The TCR beta chain described here comes from a study of T cell responses to AZD1222 COVID-19 vaccine. Combined were second doses at about 4 or about 12 weeks. Sequencing used immunoSEQ multiplex PCR; TCRdb keeps in-frame clones, though not all of them. There are around 80,000 clones in the sample; 83% occur only once, and approximately 1.3% lies in the top ten. The sequences come from peripheral blood, collected 28 days after the second AZD1222 dose. This clonotype originated in an adult who received the AZD1222 COVID-19 vaccine.

CDR3 residues: CASSYSSGVGNTIYF. The CDR3 DNA is TGTGCCAGCAGTTACTCGTCAGGGGTTGGAAACACCATATATTTT. The V call is TRBV6-5, the J call TRBJ1-3; D possibly corresponds to TRBD1 (6 bases). The CDR3 covers 15 residues. The V gene's germline CDR1 is MNHEY and CDR2 SVGAGI. Trimming removed 0 bases from V and 3 bases from J, with 9 bases in between.